This is a list of T cell receptor beta chains from one sample in a study of human T cells and chemical hapten exposure. TCRdb called the RACE reads again in MiXCR, with one record for every CDR3 protein. Counted here are around 260,000 distinct CDR3 sequences, 8.6% occurring once; the ten biggest clones make up 2% to 3%. The sequencing used whole blood, collected in connection with sensitization to the hapten diphenylcyclopropenone (DPC). The receptor source for this set is a woman in her thirties or forties with alopecia areata. Some clones in this sample may be carry-over from other donors' samples. CDR3s include the opening cysteine and the closing phenylalanine or tryptophan. D genes are given only for firm matches. Not every row has a clone size; where given, it reads once, few, many or a size class.

J | size | D | V | DNA | CDR3
TRBJ2-7 | - | - | TRBV12-3/TRBV12-4 | TGTGCCAGCAGTCCCCCCCCCGGACATAGCTACGAGCAGTACTTC | CASSPPPGHSYEQYF
TRBJ2-7 | few | TRBD1 | TRBV6-6 | TGTGCCAGCAGCACACAGGGGGTCCACGAGCAGTACTTC | CASSTQGVHEQYF
TRBJ2-5 | - | - | TRBV7-2 | TGTGCCAGCAGCTTAGGTAGTCGCCGAGAGACCCAGTACTTC | CASSLGSRRETQYF
TRBJ2-1 | few | TRBD1 | TRBV4-3 | TGCGCCAGCAGCCCCGAGTCGGGACAGATCCCCTACAATGAGCAGTTCTTC | CASSPESGQIPYNEQFF
TRBJ2-7 | - | - | TRBV4-3 | TGCGCCAGCAGCCAAGTCGGGCCCGGGGGACTCTCCTACGAGCAGTACTTC | CASSQVGPGGLSYEQYF
TRBJ2-3 | few | - | TRBV7-7 | TGTGCTAGCAGCTTAGCAGGAGAAGATACGCAGTATTTT | CASSLAGEDTQYF
TRBJ2-7 | - | - | TRBV25-1 | TGTGCCAGCAGTGCCGCGGCCGACCCGTACGAGCAGTACTTC | CASSAAADPYEQYF
TRBJ2-1 | - | TRBD2 | TRBV27 | TGTGCCAGCAGTGGTCCCGGGACTAGCGGATACTACAATGAGAAGTTCTTC | CASSGPGTSGYYNEKFF
TRBJ2-1 | - | TRBD2 | TRBV6-1 | TGTGCCAGCAGTGAAGCCCGTACCGTAGCGGGAGGGCCCAATGAGCAGTTCTTC | CASSEARTVAGGPNEQFF
TRBJ2-3 | few | TRBD2 | TRBV29-1 | TGCAGCCCCAATAGACTAGCGGGGGCCACAGATACGCAGTATTTT | CSPNRLAGATDTQYF